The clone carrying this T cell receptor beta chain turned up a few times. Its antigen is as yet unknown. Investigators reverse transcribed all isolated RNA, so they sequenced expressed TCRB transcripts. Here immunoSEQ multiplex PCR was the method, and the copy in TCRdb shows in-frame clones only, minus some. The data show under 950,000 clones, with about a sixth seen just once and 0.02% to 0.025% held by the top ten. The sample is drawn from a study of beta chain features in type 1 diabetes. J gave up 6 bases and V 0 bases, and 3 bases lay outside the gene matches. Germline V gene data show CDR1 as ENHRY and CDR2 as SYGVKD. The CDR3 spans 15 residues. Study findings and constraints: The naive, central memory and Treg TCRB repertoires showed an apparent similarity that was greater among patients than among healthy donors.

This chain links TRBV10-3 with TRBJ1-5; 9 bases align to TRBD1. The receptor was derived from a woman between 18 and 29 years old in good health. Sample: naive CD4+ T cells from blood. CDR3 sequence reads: CAISESGTGPQPQHF. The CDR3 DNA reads TGTGCCATCAGTGAGTCGGGGACAGGGCCTCAGCCCCAGCATTTT.